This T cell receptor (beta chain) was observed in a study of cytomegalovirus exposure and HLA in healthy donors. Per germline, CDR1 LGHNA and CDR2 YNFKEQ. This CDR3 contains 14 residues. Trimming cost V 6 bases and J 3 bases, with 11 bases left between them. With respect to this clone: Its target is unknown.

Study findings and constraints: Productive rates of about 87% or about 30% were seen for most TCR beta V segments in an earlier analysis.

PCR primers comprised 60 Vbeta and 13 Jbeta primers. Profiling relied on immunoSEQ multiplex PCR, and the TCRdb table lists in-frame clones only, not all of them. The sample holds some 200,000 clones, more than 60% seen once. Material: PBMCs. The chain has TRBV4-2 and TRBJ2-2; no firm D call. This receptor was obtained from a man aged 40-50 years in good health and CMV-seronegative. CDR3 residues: CASRTESDTGELFF. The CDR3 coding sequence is TGTGCCAGCAGGACGGAGTCAGACACCGGGGAGCTGTTTTTT.